These T cell receptor beta chains were read from a single sample in a study of T-cell reconstitution after alpha-beta-depleted transplantation in children. TCRdb passed the PCR reads through MiXCR, listing each CDR3 protein once. Among around 300,000 distinct CDR3 sequences listed, 9.5% to 13% were seen once. The sequences come from peripheral blood, collected 180 days after TCRalphabeta/CD19-depleted stem cell transplant. These receptors all come from a male patient under 10 years old who had a stem cell transplant for chronic granulomatous disease, so the T cells may come from the graft donor. Each CDR3 is given with its conserved first and last residue. A D gene is named only where the DNA matches it firmly. A row's size may be missing; if present it is once, few, many or a size class.

j_call,d_call,clone_size,v_call,cdr3_aa,cdr3_nt
TRBJ2-7,NA,many,TRBV7-9,CASSLGDFASEQYF,TGTGCCAGCAGCTTAGGGGACTTTGCGTCCGAGCAGTACTTC
TRBJ2-5,NA,many,TRBV15,CATSRPSSTEETQYF,TGTGCCACCAGCAGACCCTCTAGTACCGAAGAGACCCAGTACTTC
TRBJ2-5,TRBD2,many,TRBV15,CATSREGWGAGGRETQYF,TGTGCCACCAGCAGAGAGGGCTGGGGGGCGGGGGGGCGAGAGACCCAGTACTTC
TRBJ2-7,NA,many,TRBV5-1,CASSFEGHLEQYF,TGCGCCAGCAGCTTCGAGGGCCATCTCGAGCAGTACTTC
TRBJ2-6,NA,few,TRBV19,CASGDISGANVLTF,TGTGCCAGTGGGGACATATCTGGGGCCAACGTCCTGACTTTC
TRBJ2-1,TRBD2,NA,TRBV7-9,CASSLPGLAALAEQFF,TGTGCCAGCAGCCTTCCGGGACTAGCGGCTTTGGCTGAGCAGTTCTTC
TRBJ2-2,TRBD2,many,TRBV7-6,CASSLFVLAGDTGELFF,TGTGCCAGCAGCCTCTTCGTACTAGCGGGGGACACCGGGGAGCTGTTTTTT
TRBJ2-2,TRBD2,NA,TRBV4-1,CASSRDPGTRTGELFF,TGCGCCAGCAGCCGAGACCCCGGGACTAGGACCGGGGAGCTGTTTTTT
TRBJ2-3,NA,NA,TRBV18,CASSLMGDTQYF,TGTGCCAGCTCACTAATGGGGGATACGCAGTATTTT
TRBJ2-5,NA,many,TRBV5-1,CASSLAQGHPLGETQYF,TGCGCCAGCAGCTTGGCCCAAGGCCACCCTCTTGGGGAGACCCAGTACTTC
TRBJ2-7,TRBD1,NA,TRBV6-5,CASSYSTGAAEQYF,TGTGCCAGCAGTTACTCGACAGGGGCAGCCGAGCAGTACTTC
TRBJ2-3,NA,NA,TRBV12-3/TRBV12-4,CASSPWERTDTQYF,TGTGCCAGCAGCCCCTGGGAGCGGACAGATACGCAGTATTTT
TRBJ2-7,NA,many,TRBV5-1,CASSLKGLYEQYF,TGCGCCAGCAGCTTGAAGGGTCTGTACGAGCAGTACTTC
TRBJ2-7,TRBD2,many,TRBV20-1,CSAKSVAGLYEQYF,TGCAGTGCTAAGAGCGTAGCGGGGTTATACGAGCAGTACTTC
TRBJ2-7,TRBD2,many,TRBV27,CASLPSGLAGAEQYF,TGTGCCAGTCTCCCCTCGGGACTAGCGGGAGCCGAGCAGTACTTC
TRBJ2-1,NA,many,TRBV12-5,CASGSPRLTSSYNEQFF,TGTGCTAGTGGTTCCCCCAGACTGACGAGCTCCTACAATGAGCAGTTCTTC